The present entry profiles one T cell receptor beta chain with its context. Its cognate antigen is unknown. The data derive from a study of OX40 agonist ivuxolimab in advanced cancers. Germline V gives CDR1 MNHEY, CDR2 SMNVEV (reference sequence). There are 12 residues in the CDR3. V shed 4 bases and J shed 7 bases, with 11 bases lying between them. Study-wide findings and caveats: Partial responders at 0.1-3.0 mg/kg had among the lowest clonal expansion.

Clones were sequenced by immunoSEQ multiplex PCR, and TCRdb holds only the in-frame ones, with some missing. The data show over 20,000 clones, with roughly 77% seen just once and about 32% held by the top ten. Here the sequenced sample was CD4+ or CD8+ T cells sorted from blood, taken in a trial of the OX40 agonist ivuxolimab. This sequence originates from an adult with an advanced solid tumor such as melanoma, head and neck, liver or kidney cancer. The J gene is TRBJ2-7, the V gene TRBV27, with D tentatively TRBD2 (7 bases). CDR3 region: CASSYGGREQYF. CDR3 sequence (DNA): TGTGCCAGCAGTTACGGGGGGCGTGAGCAGTACTTC.